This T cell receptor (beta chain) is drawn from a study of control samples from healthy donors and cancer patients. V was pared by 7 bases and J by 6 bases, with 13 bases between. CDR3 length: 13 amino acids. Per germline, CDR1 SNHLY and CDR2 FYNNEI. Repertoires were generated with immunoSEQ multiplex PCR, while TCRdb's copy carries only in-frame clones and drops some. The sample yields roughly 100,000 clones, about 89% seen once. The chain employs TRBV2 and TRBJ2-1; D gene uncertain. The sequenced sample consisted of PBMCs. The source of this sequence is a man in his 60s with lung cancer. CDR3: CASKADQLNEQFF. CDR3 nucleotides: TGTGCCAGCAAGGCAGACCAGCTCAATGAGCAGTTCTTC.